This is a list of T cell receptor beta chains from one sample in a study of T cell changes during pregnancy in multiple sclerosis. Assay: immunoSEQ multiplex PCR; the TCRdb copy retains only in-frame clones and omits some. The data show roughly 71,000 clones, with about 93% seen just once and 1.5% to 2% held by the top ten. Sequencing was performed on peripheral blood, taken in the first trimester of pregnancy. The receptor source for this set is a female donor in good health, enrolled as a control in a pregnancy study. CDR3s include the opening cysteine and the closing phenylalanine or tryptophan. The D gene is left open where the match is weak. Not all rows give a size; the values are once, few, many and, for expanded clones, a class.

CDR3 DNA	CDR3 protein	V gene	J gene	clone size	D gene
TGTGCCAGAAACCCGGACAGACGAGGGATGTATCAAGAGACCCAGTACTTC	CARNPDRRGMYQETQYF	TRBV28	TRBJ2-5	NA	NA
TGCAGCGTTGAAGACCTAGCGGGAGGCTACAATGAGCAGTTCTTC	CSVEDLAGGYNEQFF	TRBV29-1	TRBJ2-1	NA	TRBD2
TGTGCCAGCACCGAAACGGGGGGTTCCAAAAACATTCAGTACTTC	CASTETGGSKNIQYF	TRBV5-6	TRBJ2-4	NA	TRBD2
TGTGCCAGCAGCTTGCGGGGGACCAGCACAGATACGCAGTATTTT	CASSLRGTSTDTQYF	TRBV5-5	TRBJ2-3	once	NA
TGTGCCAGCAGTTTCTTCGGTCAGCCCCAGCATTTT	CASSFFGQPQHF	TRBV28	TRBJ1-5	NA	NA
TGCAGCGGATGGACAGGGGATGAGCAGTTCTTC	CSGWTGDEQFF	TRBV29-1	TRBJ2-1	NA	TRBD1
TGCGCCAGCAGCGATGGGGCGGGGGTTCTCCAAGAGACCCAGTACTTC	CASSDGAGVLQETQYF	TRBV5-1	TRBJ2-5	NA	TRBD2
TGCAGTGCCTCGGAGGAGACCCAGTACTTC	CSASEETQYF	TRBV20-1	TRBJ2-5	NA	NA
TGTGCCAGCAGCAAAGAAAGACTCCGACCCCTCTACGAGCAGTACTTC	CASSKERLRPLYEQYF	TRBV11-2	TRBJ2-7	NA	NA
TGTGCCAGCAGCCATCGCGACGTACCGGGACAGGGACACTTC	CASSHRDVPGQGHF	TRBV7-9	TRBJ2-5	once	TRBD1
TGTGCCAGCAGCCGAGCCGGGGACAGGCCCTCCTACGAGCAGTACTTC	CASSRAGDRPSYEQYF	TRBV14	TRBJ2-7	NA	TRBD1
TGTGCCAGCAGTGCCCGGGGTTACGAGAACACTGAAGCTTTCTTT	CASSARGYENTEAFF	TRBV6-1	TRBJ1-1	NA	NA
TGTGCCAGCAGTGAATCAGGAAAGGGGCGTTCGAACACTGAAGCTTTCTTT	CASSESGKGRSNTEAFF	TRBV25-1	TRBJ1-1	NA	NA
TGTGCCAGCAGCTACAACCGGGACAGCCAGTACTTC	CASSYNRDSQYF	TRBV7-2	TRBJ2-7	NA	TRBD1
TGTGCCAGTAGTAGACTGGCCGACAGAAACACTGAAGCTTTCTTT	CASSRLADRNTEAFF	TRBV19	TRBJ1-1	NA	NA
TGTGCCAGCACCCCTCGGACAGTCCAAGAGACCCAGTACTTC	CASTPRTVQETQYF	TRBV11-3	TRBJ2-5	NA	NA
TGCAGCGTTGAACGGAGGGGGCAGTACACTGAAGCTTTCTTT	CSVERRGQYTEAFF	TRBV29-1	TRBJ1-1	NA	TRBD1
TGCAGTGCTAGAGACCGCGGGAGTCGGTTCTTC	CSARDRGSRFF	TRBV20-1	TRBJ2-1	NA	TRBD2
TGTGCCAGCAGTTTGGGACAGCTAGCCAAAAACATTCAGTACTTC	CASSLGQLAKNIQYF	TRBV28	TRBJ2-4	few	TRBD1
TGTGCCATCAGGAGGGAGGGGATGCGAGAAAAACTGTTTTTT	CAIRREGMREKLFF	TRBV10-3	TRBJ1-4	NA	NA
TGTGCCAGCAAGGAGGGGAGCGGGGGCGACTACGAGCAGTACTTC	CASKEGSGGDYEQYF	TRBV6-1	TRBJ2-7	NA	TRBD2
TGTGCCAGCTCACCTGGACAGGGGAAGGAGCAGTACTTC	CASSPGQGKEQYF	TRBV18	TRBJ2-7	NA	TRBD1
TGTGCCAGCAGGGGGGCAGTTAATCAGCCCCAGCATTTT	CASRGAVNQPQHF	TRBV28	TRBJ1-5	NA	NA
TGTGCCAGTAGGGGAGCAGGGGACTATGGCTACACCTTC	CASRGAGDYGYTF	TRBV19	TRBJ1-2	NA	NA
TGCGCCAGCAGCTTGCTATCGGGGGTCTCTGGAAACACCATATATTTT	CASSLLSGVSGNTIYF	TRBV5-1	TRBJ1-3	few	NA
TGTGCCAGCAGTTTTTTGGGGGCCTCTGAAGCTTTCTTT	CASSFLGASEAFF	TRBV28	TRBJ1-1	NA	NA
TGTGCCATCAGTGCGCCAGGGGCTGGGGCCAACGTCCTGACTTTC	CAISAPGAGANVLTF	TRBV10-3	TRBJ2-6	NA	NA
TGTGCCAGCAGTCCAAGGACAGATCGCTACGAGCAGTACTTC	CASSPRTDRYEQYF	TRBV28	TRBJ2-7	NA	NA
TGCAGTGCTGAAGGGGCCACTGAAGCTTTCTTT	CSAEGATEAFF	TRBV20-1	TRBJ1-1	NA	NA
TGTGCCAGCAATCCTAGCTCCTACAATGAGCAGTTCTTC	CASNPSSYNEQFF	TRBV9	TRBJ2-1	NA	NA
TGTGCCAGCAGCTTAAGGAGCCTAGAGACCCAGTACTTC	CASSLRSLETQYF	TRBV7-6	TRBJ2-5	NA	NA
TGTGCCAGCAGCCTAGGACAGGGGGACTACGAGCAGTACTTC	CASSLGQGDYEQYF	TRBV7-9	TRBJ2-7	NA	TRBD1
TGCGCCAGCAGCTCCTACAACACAGGGGACTATGGCTACACCTTC	CASSSYNTGDYGYTF	TRBV5-1	TRBJ1-2	NA	TRBD1
TGTGCCAGCAGTTCTCCCGGGACAGGACACAATGAGCAGTTCTTC	CASSSPGTGHNEQFF	TRBV28	TRBJ2-1	NA	TRBD1
TGTGCCAGCTCACCACGAGCTAGCGGGGACCCCCTAGCCAAAAACATTCAGTACTTC	CASSPRASGDPLAKNIQYF	TRBV18	TRBJ2-4	NA	TRBD2
TGTGCCAGCAGCTTGGATCAGTTTCTCCAAGAGACCCAGTACTTC	CASSLDQFLQETQYF	TRBV5-4	TRBJ2-5	NA	NA
TGTGCCACCTCCCCCGGAACTACGATCAACACCGGGGAGCTGTTTTTT	CATSPGTTINTGELFF	TRBV5-4	TRBJ2-2	NA	NA
TGCGCCAGCAGCTTGACGAGGATCGACAGGGCAGATACGCAGTATTTT	CASSLTRIDRADTQYF	TRBV5-1	TRBJ2-3	NA	TRBD1
TGTGCCAGCAGCTTATTGGCTCAAAGCACAGATACGCAGTATTTT	CASSLLAQSTDTQYF	TRBV7-2	TRBJ2-3	NA	NA
TGCGCCAGCAGCCCCCCCCCGGAGTACAATGAGCAGTTCTTC	CASSPPPEYNEQFF	TRBV5-1	TRBJ2-1	NA	NA
TGTGCCAGCAGCTTCTATAACAGGGAAAACGAGCAGTACTTC	CASSFYNRENEQYF	TRBV5-6	TRBJ2-7	NA	NA
TGTGCCAGCATGAGACAGTCCTCTGGGGCCAACGTCCTGACTTTC	CASMRQSSGANVLTF	TRBV6-1	TRBJ2-6	NA	NA
TGCGCCAGCAGCTACCAGGAACGAAACTTTTATGGCTACACCTTC	CASSYQERNFYGYTF	TRBV4-1	TRBJ1-2	NA	NA
TGTGCCAGCAGCCAAGATATGGGGCCTCGGGGGATGGACCGCTACGAGCAGTACTTC	CASSQDMGPRGMDRYEQYF	TRBV4-2	TRBJ2-7	NA	NA
TGTGCCAGCAGCTTAGAAAAGGCTCAGAGAGGTCAGTACTTC	CASSLEKAQRGQYF	TRBV7-9	TRBJ2-7	NA	NA
TGTGCCAGTAGCTTGGGGACTAGCGTTAGCACAGATACGCAGTATTTT	CASSLGTSVSTDTQYF	TRBV19	TRBJ2-3	NA	TRBD2
TGTGCCACCTCAAGAGGGACTAGCGGGATCTACGAGCAGTACTTC	CATSRGTSGIYEQYF	TRBV10-3	TRBJ2-7	NA	TRBD2
TGCGCCAGCAGCTTGGAGGGGCAGTGGACAGATACGCAGTATTTT	CASSLEGQWTDTQYF	TRBV5-1	TRBJ2-3	few	NA
TGTGCCAGTAGTACCGGGACAGCAACTAATGAAAAACTGTTTTTT	CASSTGTATNEKLFF	TRBV19	TRBJ1-4	NA	TRBD1
TGTGCCAGCAGCCAAGTCCTCGCGAGTCTCACAGATACGCAGTATTTT	CASSQVLASLTDTQYF	TRBV4-2	TRBJ2-3	NA	NA
TGTGCCAGCAGCTTTGGACTAGCGTTCTCCTACGAGCAGTACTTC	CASSFGLAFSYEQYF	TRBV11-2	TRBJ2-7	once	TRBD2
TGTGCCAGCAGTGAACTCTCTGGGGCCAACGTCCTGACTTTC	CASSELSGANVLTF	TRBV6-1	TRBJ2-6	few	NA
TGTGCCAGTAGAGGGGACTACGAGCAGTACTTC	CASRGDYEQYF	TRBV19	TRBJ2-7	NA	NA
TGTGCCAGCAGCATGGGGGGACAGGGTGAACGGCAGTTCTTC	CASSMGGQGERQFF	TRBV5-6	TRBJ2-1	NA	TRBD1
TGTGCCTGGAGTGTGGAGACAGGGAAAAACAATGAGCAGTTCTTC	CAWSVETGKNNEQFF	TRBV30	TRBJ2-1	NA	TRBD1
TGTGCCAGCAGTGGTTTGGGGACTAGCGGGAGGGCTGAGCAGTTCTTC	CASSGLGTSGRAEQFF	TRBV6-1	TRBJ2-1	NA	TRBD2
TGTGCCAGCAGCCCCCGAACCTCTGACAGGAATGGCGAGTTCTTC	CASSPRTSDRNGEFF	TRBV7-8	TRBJ2-1	NA	NA
TGCGCCAGCAGCTCCGGGACAGGGGTGGCTTCACCCCTCCACTTT	CASSSGTGVASPLHF	TRBV5-1	TRBJ1-6	NA	TRBD1
TGTGCCAGCAGTACTCTCTACGAGCAGTACTTC	CASSTLYEQYF	TRBV6-1	TRBJ2-7	NA	NA
TGCAGCGTTGAGGAGGGACTAGCGGGATCAAATGAGCAGTTCTTC	CSVEEGLAGSNEQFF	TRBV29-1	TRBJ2-1	NA	TRBD2